The rows below give T cell receptor beta chains drawn from one sample of a study of T-cell reconstitution after alpha-beta-depleted transplantation in children. TCRdb reprocessed the PCR reads with MiXCR, giving one entry per CDR3 protein. This table has around 250,000 distinct CDR3 sequences, almost 10% appearing once. Sample: PBMCs from the stem cell graft donor, taken from the stem cell graft. The receptor source for this set is a human donor who donated a stem cell graft to a child with SCID. CDR3s include the opening cysteine and the closing phenylalanine or tryptophan. The order of the fields is V gene, CDR3 protein.

TRBV29-1 CSVQGQRNQPQHF
TRBV5-5 CASSFWDSYNEQFF
TRBV12-3/TRBV12-4 CASNMGLAGGYDEQYF
TRBV9 CASSVGRGSSYEQYF
TRBV20-1 CSATTSGGAWEQYF
TRBV5-1 CASSSGLAGNTDTQYF
TRBV7-3 CASEPLTQAFGGELFF
TRBV2 CASSTTRETQYF
TRBV2 CASGPPGLAGGHTDTQYF
TRBV20-1 CSVGSSYEQYF